The rows below give T cell receptor beta chains drawn from one sample of a study of cytomegalovirus exposure and HLA in healthy donors. Produced via immunoSEQ multiplex PCR; TCRdb's table is partial and in-frame only. The data contain about 130,000 clones, 75% to 90% of them singletons. Sequencing used PBMCs. The receptors were sampled from a young woman in good health and CMV-seronegative. The CDR3 runs from the conserved cysteine through the conserved F or W. Fields, in order: J gene, V gene, clone size, D gene, CDR3 DNA, CDR3 protein. The D gene is left open where the match is weak. Clone size is given for some rows only: seen once, a few or many times, or a class if the clone is expanded.

j_call: TRBJ2-1
v_call: TRBV28
clone_size: .
d_call: TRBD1
cdr3_nt: TGTGCCAGCACCCCGTCAGGGGGATTGGACAATGAGCAGTTCTTC
cdr3_aa: CASTPSGGLDNEQFF

j_call: TRBJ1-6
v_call: TRBV6-1
clone_size: .
d_call: .
cdr3_nt: TGTGCCAGCAGTGGAGTAAACCCGCCGAGTTCACCCCTCCACTTT
cdr3_aa: CASSGVNPPSSPLHF

j_call: TRBJ1-4
v_call: TRBV6-1
clone_size: .
d_call: TRBD1
cdr3_nt: TGTGCCAGCAGTGAAGATCAGGGGGCGAGTGAAAAACTGTTTTTT
cdr3_aa: CASSEDQGASEKLFF

j_call: TRBJ2-2
v_call: TRBV10-1
clone_size: .
d_call: TRBD1
cdr3_nt: TGCGCCAGCAGTGACCCGGACAGGGGGAGAGGCGGGGAGCTGTTTTTT
cdr3_aa: CASSDPDRGRGGELFF

j_call: TRBJ2-7
v_call: TRBV30
clone_size: .
d_call: .
cdr3_nt: TGTGCCTGGAGTGTAGGTGTAGAACAGACAGACGAGCAGTACTTC
cdr3_aa: CAWSVGVEQTDEQYF

j_call: TRBJ2-1
v_call: TRBV7-2
clone_size: once
d_call: TRBD2
cdr3_nt: TGTGCCAGCAGCCCAAGCGGGAGCTCCTACAATGAGCAGTTCTTC
cdr3_aa: CASSPSGSSYNEQFF

j_call: TRBJ2-3
v_call: TRBV5-3
clone_size: .
d_call: TRBD2
cdr3_nt: TGTGCCAGAAGCTTGGCGCTAGCGGGGGTGAGTCCGGTCACAGATACGCAGTATTTT
cdr3_aa: CARSLALAGVSPVTDTQYF

j_call: TRBJ2-7
v_call: TRBV10-2
clone_size: .
d_call: .
cdr3_nt: TGCGCCAGCAGTGTTGAGTCCCTAGTCTACGAGCAGTACTTC
cdr3_aa: CASSVESLVYEQYF

j_call: TRBJ2-3
v_call: TRBV19
clone_size: .
d_call: .
cdr3_nt: TGTGCCAGTAGTATAGTGAGGGATCCCACAGATACGCAGTATTTT
cdr3_aa: CASSIVRDPTDTQYF

j_call: TRBJ1-1
v_call: TRBV7-9
clone_size: .
d_call: .
cdr3_nt: TGTGCCAGCAGCTTTACACAGGATGAAGCTTTCTTT
cdr3_aa: CASSFTQDEAFF

j_call: TRBJ2-2
v_call: TRBV29-1
clone_size: .
d_call: .
cdr3_nt: TGCAGCGTTGGAGTGCAGAACACCGGGGAGCTGTTTTTT
cdr3_aa: CSVGVQNTGELFF

j_call: TRBJ1-4
v_call: TRBV6-6
clone_size: once
d_call: TRBD1
cdr3_nt: TGTGCCAGCAGTAACAGGGGTAATGAAAAACTGTTTTTT
cdr3_aa: CASSNRGNEKLFF

j_call: TRBJ1-1
v_call: TRBV7-2
clone_size: .
d_call: .
cdr3_nt: TGTGCCAGCAGCTTAGGCGGGGCCTTGGGGAACACTGAAGCTTTCTTT
cdr3_aa: CASSLGGALGNTEAFF